This T cell receptor (beta chain) was sequenced in a study of cytomegalovirus exposure and HLA in healthy donors. Study in general: Early release data held 75 million to 100 million unique TCRs from HLA-typed donors. Whole-study findings and limits: Analysis was performed later, and it showed HLA-associated TCR beta chains to be more clonally expanded than equally common others. The study put 160 or so TCR beta chains on its list as cytomegalovirus-associated.

The germline gives CDR1 GTSNPN, CDR2 SVGIG (reference sequence). This CDR3 comprises 13 residues. PCR used 60 Vbeta primers and 13 Jbeta primers. The table came from immunoSEQ multiplex PCR; TCRdb's copy has only in-frame clones and leaves some out. The sample carries about 130,000 clones, 84% recorded once. Points on this clone: Its antigen is currently unknown.

The origin of this receptor is a man aged 45-65 years in good health and CMV-seronegative. The rearrangement uses TRBV30 and TRBJ2-5; the D gene is possibly TRBD2 (5 bases). The J call may be wrong; the DNA end is better matched by TRBJ2-7. Sequenced sample: PBMCs. CDR3 sequence: CAWSAGISYEQYF. CDR3 coding DNA: TGTGCCTGGAGTGCGGGGATCTCCTACGAGCAGTACTTC.